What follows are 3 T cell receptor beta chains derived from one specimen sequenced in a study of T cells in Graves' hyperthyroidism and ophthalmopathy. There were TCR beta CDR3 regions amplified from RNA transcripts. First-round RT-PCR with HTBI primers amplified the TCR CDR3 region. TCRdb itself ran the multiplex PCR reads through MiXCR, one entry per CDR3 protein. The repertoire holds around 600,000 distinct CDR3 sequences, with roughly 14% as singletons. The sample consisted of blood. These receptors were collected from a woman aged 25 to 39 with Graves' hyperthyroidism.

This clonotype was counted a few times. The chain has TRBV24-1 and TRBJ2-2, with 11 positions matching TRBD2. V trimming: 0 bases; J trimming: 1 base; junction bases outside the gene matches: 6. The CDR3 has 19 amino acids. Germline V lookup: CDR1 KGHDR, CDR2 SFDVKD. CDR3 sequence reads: CATSDLGTGTSGNTGELFF. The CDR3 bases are TGTGCCACCAGTGATTTGGGGACAGGGACTAGCGGGAACACCGGGGAGCTGTTTTTT.

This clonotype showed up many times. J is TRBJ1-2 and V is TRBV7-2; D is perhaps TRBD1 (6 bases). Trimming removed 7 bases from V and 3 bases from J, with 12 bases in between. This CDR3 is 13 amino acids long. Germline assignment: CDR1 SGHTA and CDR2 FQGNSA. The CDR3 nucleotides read TGTGCCAGCATCCCGAACAGGGACTATGGCTACACCTTC. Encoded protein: CASIPNRDYGYTF.

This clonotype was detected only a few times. The chain's CDR3 is CSARDHRRGTDEQYF. The CDR3 nucleotides read TGCAGTGCTAGAGATCACCGTCGGGGAACGGACGAGCAGTACTTC. The chain uses TRBV20-1 and TRBJ2-7; D may be TRBD2 (5 bases). The CDR3 totals 15 residues. Germline-derived CDR1 and CDR2 are DFQATT and SNEGSKA (reference sequence). Trimming removed 0 bases from V and 5 bases from J, with 17 bases in between.